This paragraph covers one TCR beta chain sequence. MiXCR, applied by TCRdb to the 5' RACE reads, yields one record per CDR3 protein. Here the sample spans 450,000 or so distinct CDR3 sequences, roughly 25% being singletons. This sample is part of a study of T-cell memory formation after mild COVID-19. The receptor's source is an adult woman who had mild COVID-19 (a few samples of this study predate the infection). Cell type and time point are not known. The sample was PBMCs or a T cell subset sorted from them (not recorded which).

The CDR3, as DNA: TGTGCCAGCAGCTTGGGTAGGGCTAGCGGGAGGGCGAATGAGCAGTTCTTC. It specifies CASSLGRASGRANEQFF. The chain carries TRBV5-6 and TRBJ2-1; 12 bases fit TRBD2. Trimming took 0 bases from V and 7 from J; bases not matched to a gene: 8. CDR1 is SGHDT and CDR2 is YYEEEE in the germline V gene. The CDR3 loop spans 17 amino acids.